Listed here are 30 T cell receptor beta chains from one sample, sequenced in a study of beta chain features in type 1 diabetes. Reverse transcribing all isolated RNA meant expressed TCRB transcripts were sequenced. Assay used: immunoSEQ multiplex PCR; TCRdb lists only in-frame clones, some missing. The sample yields over 150,000 clones, 7.5% to 10% seen once. Sample: central memory CD4+ T cells from blood. These receptors came from a man in his late teens or twenties in good health.

In this sample, this clone turned up a few times. This chain connects TRBV28 to TRBJ2-7; D remains ambiguous. Trimming took off 1 base at V and 0 bases at J, with 7 bases between the two ends. Germline V CDR1 and CDR2: MDHEN, SYDVKM. The CDR3 is 14 residues long. This CDR3 reads CASSLFAGSYEQYF. As DNA, the CDR3 is TGTGCCAGCAGTTTATTCGCAGGCTCCTACGAGCAGTACTTC.

The CDR3 reads CASSPGQGSKYF. CDR3 coding DNA: TGTGCCAGCAGCCCAGGACAGGGTAGTAAGTACTTC. The genes are TRBV11-2 and TRBJ2-7; 8 bases align to TRBD1. The germline gives CDR1 SGHAT, CDR2 FQNNGV. The CDR3 totals 12 residues. J was trimmed by 11 bases and V by 5 bases; bases with no gene match: 8. Filled out from reference TRBV11-2 and TRBJ2-7, the complete variable domain reads EAGVAQSPRYKIIEKRQSVAFWCNPISGHATLYWYQQILGQGPKLLIQFQNNGVVDDSQLPKDRFSAERLKGVDSTLKIQPAKLEDSAVYLCASSPGQGSKYFGPGTRLTVT.

The chain carries TRBV5-1 and TRBJ2-7, with TRBD1 matching 9 bases. The junction had 4 bases not matched to a gene; V was cut back by 4 bases and J by 5 bases. This CDR3 spans 13 amino acids. From germline, CDR1 is SGHRS and CDR2 YFSETQ. CDR3 nucleotides: TGCGCCAGCAGCCTCCGGACAGGGGACGAGCAGTACTTC. It is translated as CASSLRTGDEQYF.

The V gene is TRBV9, the J gene TRBJ2-7, with D perhaps TRBD2 (6 bases). The CDR3 covers 14 residues. V was cut by 4 bases and J by 7 bases, with 18 bases left in between. Germline assignment: CDR1 SGDLS and CDR2 YYNGEE. DNA for the CDR3: TGTGCCAGCAGCCTCGGCGGGGAGGCGAATGAGCAGTACTTC. Amino acids: CASSLGGEANEQYF.

This clone has a handful of counts. The chain couples TRBV7-2 to TRBJ2-3; 8 bases are a match to TRBD2. Germline V lookup: CDR1 SGHTA, CDR2 FQGNSA. Losses at the gene ends were 8 bases for V and 2 bases for J; bases not matched to a gene: 6. The CDR3 loop spans 14 amino acids. CDR3 amino acids: CASAGRGDTDTQYF. The CDR3 nucleotides are TGTGCCAGCGCCGGGCGGGGGGACACAGATACGCAGTATTTT. Drawing the rest from reference TRBV7-2 and TRBJ2-3, the complete variable domain is GAGVSQSPSNKVTEKGKDVELRCDPISGHTALYWYRQSLGQGLEFLIYFQGNSAPDKSGLPSDRFSAERTGGSVSTLTIQRTQQEDSAVYLCASAGRGDTDTQYFGPGTRLTVL.

Concerning this clone itself: Other DNA variants within this sample encode the same CDR3. The chain uses TRBV5-1 and TRBJ2-3, with TRBD2 identical over 10 bases. The V gene end was trimmed by 2 bases and the J gene end by 0 bases; junction bases not matched to a gene: 0. Germline CDR1 reads SGHRS; CDR2 reads YFSETQ. The CDR3 runs 15 residues. CDR3: CASSLLAGSTDTQYF. The CDR3 region has the DNA TGCGCCAGCAGCTTACTAGCGGGGAGCACAGATACGCAGTATTTT. The full variable domain, with the rest looked up from reference TRBV5-1 and TRBJ2-3, is KAGVTQTPRYLIKTRGQQVTLSCSPISGHRSVSWYQQTPGQGLQFLFEYFSETQRNKGNFPGRFSGRQFSNSRSEMNVSTLELGDSALYLCASSLLAGSTDTQYFGPGTRLTVL.

V usage is TRBV28 and J usage is TRBJ1-5; unclear D gene. This CDR3 spans 13 amino acids. V lost 8 bases and J lost 7, with 15 bases in between. CDR1 is MDHEN and CDR2 is SYDVKM in the germline V gene. The CDR3 DNA reads as TGTGCCAGCTATTTAGCGGGTAACCAGCCCCAGCATTTT. Translating it yields CASYLAGNQPQHF.

This clone showed up just a few times. This chain uses TRBV5-6 with TRBJ2-3, with TRBD1 matching over 9 bases. The germline gives CDR1 SGHDT, CDR2 YYEEEE. This CDR3 comprises 16 residues. Trimming removed 0 bases from V and 2 bases from J; junction bases left unmatched: 4. The CDR3 spells CASSLEGQGITDTQYF. Written as DNA, the CDR3 is TGTGCCAGCAGCTTGGAGGGACAGGGAATCACAGATACGCAGTATTTT.

The rearrangement joins TRBV5-4 to TRBJ1-2; TRBD1 matches at 8 bases. This CDR3 region has 13 residues. V was clipped by 5 bases and J by 7 bases; unmatched bases: 7. Germline CDR1 SGHNT, CDR2 YYREEE (reference sequence). The CDR3 DNA follows: TGTGCCAGCAGTTCAGGGGGCGCGTTTGGCTACACCTTC. Its protein is CASSSGGAFGYTF.

This clone was seen more than once but under ten times. The chain is built from TRBV6-6 and TRBJ2-3; 7 bases line up with TRBD1. There are 15 residues in the CDR3. Germline CDR1 and CDR2: MNHNY and SVGAGI (reference sequence). Trimming at V came to 5 bases and at J to 6 bases, leaving 11 bases not matched to a gene. The CDR3 DNA reads as TGTGCCAGCAGTAGTGGACAGGTCCCTCGGGATACGCAGTATTTT. Amino acid sequence: CASSSGQVPRDTQYF.

The chain couples TRBV15 to TRBJ2-3; no firm D call. There are 13 residues in the CDR3. Between the trimmed V and J ends, which lost 1 base and 4 bases, there was a span of 6 bases. Looked up from germline, CDR1 is LNHNV and CDR2 is YYDKDF (reference sequence). The CDR3 nucleotides are TGTGCCACCAGCAGAGCCCCTGCAGATACGCAGTATTTT. It codes for CATSRAPADTQYF.

This rearrangement joins TRBV6-5 to TRBJ1-1; D is perhaps TRBD1 (6 bases). Germline V gene sequence: CDR1 MNHEY, CDR2 SVGAGI. The CDR3 covers 13 residues. Trimming removed 7 bases from V and 11 bases from J, with 20 bases in between. The CDR3 spells CASINLGGRGAFF. The CDR3 DNA reads TGTGCCAGCATCAATCTCGGGGGGCGCGGGGCTTTCTTT.

This clone occurred a few times. The chain joins TRBV25-1 to TRBJ1-2, with D possibly being TRBD1 (5 bases). The germline CDR1 and CDR2 sequences are MGHDK and SYGVNS. This CDR3 has 15 residues. V was clipped by 3 bases and J by 4 bases, with 15 bases between them. The CDR3 region has the DNA TGTGCCAGCAGTGAGTTAGGGGTGACCTTCTATGGCTACACCTTC. Protein product: CASSELGVTFYGYTF.

This clone has only a few counts. The chain combines TRBV4-2 with TRBJ2-3, with D perhaps matching TRBD2 (6 bases). V was pared by 1 base and J by 4 bases, with 18 bases between. Germline CDR1 is LGHNA and CDR2 is YNFKEQ. The CDR3 totals 17 residues. The CDR3: CASSQALVSVAADTQYF. The CDR3 DNA reads TGTGCCAGCAGCCAAGCTCTAGTAAGCGTAGCGGCAGATACGCAGTATTTT.

This clone was seen a few times. The chain has TRBV5-1 and TRBJ2-5; 7 positions agree with TRBD1. CDR1 and CDR2 (germline): SGHRS, YFSETQ. Trimming removed 3 bases from V and 1 base from J; junction bases left unmatched: 9. This CDR3 is built from 16 residues. DNA of the CDR3: TGCGCCAGCAGCTGGGGGACAGCTCTGATCCAAGAGACCCAGTACTTC. Amino acids: CASSWGTALIQETQYF. Full variable domain (missing parts from reference TRBV5-1 and TRBJ2-5): KAGVTQTPRYLIKTRGQQVTLSCSPISGHRSVSWYQQTPGQGLQFLFEYFSETQRNKGNFPGRFSGRQFSNSRSEMNVSTLELGDSALYLCASSWGTALIQETQYFGPGTRLLVL.

The J gene is TRBJ2-7, the V gene TRBV7-2, with a possible D match to TRBD2 (6 bases). The CDR3 covers 14 residues. Germline V gives CDR1 SGHTA, CDR2 FQGNSA. Trimming took 1 base from V and 4 from J, leaving 11 bases between them. CDR3 residues: CASSLVGRGYEQYF. CDR3 DNA sequence: TGTGCCAGCAGCTTAGTCGGGCGGGGTTACGAGCAGTACTTC.

This clone occurred a few times. The genes are TRBV6-1 and TRBJ2-1, with D maybe TRBD1 (7 bases). CDR3 length equals 14 residues. From germline, CDR1 is MNHNS and CDR2 SASEGT. Trimming shortened V by 6 bases and J by 6 bases, and 15 bases separated the two germline ends. The CDR3 here is CASRAGQIINEQFF. CDR3 coding DNA: TGTGCCAGCAGGGCGGGACAGATAATCAATGAGCAGTTCTTC.

This clone was seen repeatedly, ten times or more. The CDR3, as DNA: TGTGCCAGCACCCAGAACAGGGCCATTGGCTACACCTTC. Its protein product is CASTQNRAIGYTF. V gene TRBV6-5 combines with J gene TRBJ1-2, with D possibly matching TRBD1 (6 bases). The V gene's germline CDR1 is MNHEY and CDR2 SVGAGI. CDR3 length equals 13 residues. V shed 7 bases and J shed 7 bases, with 16 bases lying between them.

This clone occurred a few times. The chain carries TRBV7-6 and TRBJ1-4, with 9 bases fitting TRBD1. Germline trimming cut 5 bases from V and 7 bases from J; bases unmatched to any gene: 11. Per the germline V gene, CDR1 is SGHVS and CDR2 is FNYEAQ. There are 16 residues in the CDR3. The chain's CDR3 is CASSPQGDREAEKLFF. CDR3 DNA sequence: TGTGCCAGCAGCCCCCAGGGGGACAGGGAAGCTGAAAAACTGTTTTTT.

This clone occurred a few times. The rearrangement links TRBV21-1 to TRBJ2-5; the DNA was not compared with TRBD1, the D call given in the table. TRBJ2-7 matches the DNA end more closely, so the J call is doubtful. TRBV21-1 is shown as a pseudogene. The CDR3 is made up of 14 amino acids. CDR3 region: CASSDRTGWYEQYF. CDR3 nucleotides: TGTGCCAGCAGCGACAGGACAGGGTGGTACGAGCAGTACTTC.

This clone was observed a handful of times. The chain uses TRBV10-3 and TRBJ2-3, with 11 bases matching TRBD1. Trimming took 6 bases from V and 5 from J; bases not matched to a gene: 4. Germline CDR1 and CDR2: ENHRY and SYGVKD. The CDR3 is made up of 14 amino acids. The CDR3 region has the DNA TGTGCCATCAGCCCGGGACAGGGGGGAGATACGCAGTATTTT. As protein: CAISPGQGGDTQYF.

V gene TRBV7-2 combines with J gene TRBJ2-7; perhaps TRBD2 as D (6 bases). Trimming shortened V by 6 bases and J by 0 bases, and 12 bases separated the two germline ends. Germline CDR1 is SGHTA and CDR2 is FQGNSA. The CDR3 is made up of 14 amino acids. CDR3 DNA: TGTGCCAGCAGTCCTTTGACTAGCTCCTACGAGCAGTACTTC. It yields the protein CASSPLTSSYEQYF.

This clone was detected only a few times. The chain carries TRBV27 and TRBJ1-5; TRBD1 is a possible D gene (5 bases). Per the germline V gene, CDR1 is MNHEY and CDR2 is SMNVEV (reference sequence). The CDR3 length is 16 residues. V shed 6 bases and J shed 0 bases, with 15 bases lying between them. CDR3 DNA: TGTGCCAGCAGACCGGTGGGGGGGGTTAGCAATCAGCCCCAGCATTTT. This sequence encodes CASRPVGGVSNQPQHF.

The V call is TRBV6-6, the J call TRBJ2-2, with D perhaps TRBD1 (6 bases). This CDR3 is built from 15 residues. The germline V gene encodes CDR1 MNHNY and CDR2 SVGAGI (reference sequence). V was pared by 6 bases and J by 6 bases, with 17 bases between. CDR3 nucleotide sequence: TGTGCCAGCAGCCCACAGGGCTCGTTCGCCGGGGAGCTGTTTTTT. Encoded protein: CASSPQGSFAGELFF.

This clone was found a few times. The chain uses TRBV11-2 and TRBJ2-5, with a tentative D call TRBD1 (6 bases). V was clipped by 3 bases and J by 0 bases, with 11 bases between them. The CDR3 totals 15 residues. Germline V lookup: CDR1 SGHAT, CDR2 FQNNGV. CDR3 sequence reads: CASSLMGHHQETQYF. In nucleotides, the CDR3 is TGTGCCAGCAGCTTGATGGGACACCACCAAGAGACCCAGTACTTC.

The chain recombines TRBV7-9 with TRBJ1-1, with D perhaps TRBD1 (5 bases). Per the germline V gene, CDR1 is SEHNR and CDR2 is FQNEAQ (reference sequence). This CDR3 is 15 amino acids long. V lost 7 bases and J lost 4, with 19 bases in between. For the CDR3, the DNA is TGTGCCAGCACCCAATCCTCAGGGCTTGCCACTGAAGCTTTCTTT. Its protein is CASTQSSGLATEAFF.

The chain employs TRBV2 and TRBJ2-1, with 12 bases fitting TRBD2. V dropped 6 bases and J dropped 10; count of bases not matched to a gene: 4. Germline assignment: CDR1 SNHLY and CDR2 FYNNEI. The CDR3 is made up of 13 amino acids. CDR3: CASSQGLAGEQFF. The CDR3 DNA follows: TGTGCCAGCAGCCAAGGACTAGCGGGGGAGCAGTTCTTC.

The rearrangement uses TRBV6-1 and TRBJ2-1; 8 nucleotides line up with TRBD1. CDR3 size: 15 residues. V was pared by 6 bases and J by 3 bases, with 7 bases of the junction left unmatched. Per germline, CDR1 MNHNS and CDR2 SASEGT. The CDR3 sequence: CASSYGTGDYNEQFF. CDR3 bases: TGTGCCAGCAGCTATGGGACAGGAGACTACAATGAGCAGTTCTTC.

This clone was counted only a few times. This chain joins TRBV28 and TRBJ1-1; D is possibly TRBD1 (5 bases). This CDR3 comprises 14 residues. Trimming took off 2 bases at V and 4 bases at J, with 11 bases between the two ends. Germline V CDR1 and CDR2: MDHEN, SYDVKM. The CDR3 DNA reads as TGTGCCAGCAGTTTAGGAGGGGCGGCCACTGAAGCTTTCTTT. Translating it yields CASSLGGAATEAFF.

The sample holds a few counts of this clone. The rearrangement uses TRBV5-1 and TRBJ2-1; the D gene is possibly TRBD1 (5 bases). Germline assignment: CDR1 SGHRS and CDR2 YFSETQ. The CDR3 runs to 14 residues. Trimming took 3 bases from V and 5 from J, leaving 12 bases between them. The CDR3 sequence: CASSSGSENNEQFF. DNA for the CDR3: TGCGCCAGCAGCTCAGGGTCAGAAAACAATGAGCAGTTCTTC. Complete variable domain (other parts from reference TRBV5-1 and TRBJ2-1): KAGVTQTPRYLIKTRGQQVTLSCSPISGHRSVSWYQQTPGQGLQFLFEYFSETQRNKGNFPGRFSGRQFSNSRSEMNVSTLELGDSALYLCASSSGSENNEQFFGPGTRLTVL.